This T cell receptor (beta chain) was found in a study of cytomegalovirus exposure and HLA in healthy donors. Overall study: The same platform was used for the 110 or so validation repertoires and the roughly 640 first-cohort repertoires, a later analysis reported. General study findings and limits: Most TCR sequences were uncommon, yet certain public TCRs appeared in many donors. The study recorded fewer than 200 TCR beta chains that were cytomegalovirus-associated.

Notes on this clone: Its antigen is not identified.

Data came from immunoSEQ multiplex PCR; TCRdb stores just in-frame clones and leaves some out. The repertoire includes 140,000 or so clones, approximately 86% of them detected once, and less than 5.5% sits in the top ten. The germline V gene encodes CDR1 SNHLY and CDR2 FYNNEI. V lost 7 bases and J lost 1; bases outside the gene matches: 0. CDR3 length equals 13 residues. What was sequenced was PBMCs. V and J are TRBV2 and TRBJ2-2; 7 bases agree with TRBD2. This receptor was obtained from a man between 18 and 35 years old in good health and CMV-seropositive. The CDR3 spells CASTGGNTGELFF. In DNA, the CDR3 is TGTGCCAGCACGGGGGGGAACACCGGGGAGCTGTTTTTT.